Shown below are 19 T cell receptor beta chains from a single sample sequenced in a study of blood T cell repertoires in COVID-19. Clones were read by immunoSEQ multiplex PCR, and TCRdb kept only the in-frame ones, dropping some. The table lists fewer than 200,000 clones, just under 90% of them singletons, with roughly an eighth in the top ten. The source material was peripheral blood. Every receptor here comes from a woman aged 70-85 years with COVID-19, enrolled during active disease.

To note about this clone: This sample includes further DNA sequences coding for the same CDR3. CDR3 bases: TGCAGTGCTAGTCCAGGAAACACCATATATTTT. Translated, it gives CSASPGNTIYF. V gene TRBV20-1 combines with J gene TRBJ1-3; D ambiguous. The CDR3 consists of 11 residues. The germline V gene has CDR1 DFQATT and CDR2 SNEGSKA (reference sequence). The V end lost 3 bases, the J end lost 4 bases, and 4 bases lay between the germline ends.

The rearrangement joins TRBV9 to TRBJ2-3, with 11 bases fitting TRBD1. V lost 4 bases to trimming and J lost 4 bases; unmatched junction nucleotides: 14. Germline V gene lookup returns CDR1 SGDLS and CDR2 YYNGEE. This CDR3 has 18 amino acids. Here the CDR3 reads CASSQDLPGQGVSDTQYF. CDR3 coding DNA: TGTGCCAGCAGCCAGGACCTACCGGGACAGGGGGTTTCAGATACGCAGTATTTT.

The genes are TRBV24-1 and TRBJ2-7; 9 bases are shared with TRBD2. The length of the CDR3 is 15 residues. Germline CDR1 reads KGHDR; CDR2 reads SFDVKD. Trimming took 5 bases from V and 0 from J; bases not matched to a gene: 4. The CDR3 spells CATSVRTSDSYEQYF. CDR3 sequence (DNA): TGTGCCACCAGTGTCCGGACTAGCGACTCCTACGAGCAGTACTTC.

CDR3 region: CASTTTGNGNQPQHF. In DNA, the CDR3 is TGTGCCAGTACTACGACAGGGAACGGAAATCAGCCCCAGCATTTT. The chain recombines TRBV19 with TRBJ1-5, with 7 positions matching TRBD1. The V segment lost 7 bases and the J segment 4 bases; nucleotides outside the gene matches: 10. This CDR3 contains 15 residues. Germline-derived CDR1 and CDR2 are LNHDA and SQIVND (reference sequence). Variable domain in full (rest from reference TRBV19 and TRBJ1-5): DGGITQSPKYLFRKEGQNVTLSCEQNLNHDAMYWYRQDPGQGLRLIYYSQIVNDFQKGDIAEGYSVSREKKESFPLTVTSAQKNPTAFYLCASTTTGNGNQPQHFGDGTRLSIL.

V gene TRBV2 combines with J gene TRBJ2-7; D gene unclear. The V gene lost 9 bases and the J gene lost 1 base, with 16 bases spanning the gap. There are 14 residues in the CDR3. Per germline, CDR1 SNHLY and CDR2 FYNNEI. The CDR3 sequence: CASDIAGSSYEQYF. In DNA, the CDR3 is TGTGCCAGTGACATCGCTGGCAGTTCCTACGAGCAGTACTTC. Supplemented by reference TRBV2 and TRBJ2-7, the full variable domain reads EPEVTQTPSHQVTQMGQEVILRCVPISNHLYFYWYRQILGQKVEFLVSFYNNEISEKSEIFDDQFSVERPDGSNFTLKIRSTKLEDSAMYFCASDIAGSSYEQYFGPGTRLTVT.

The rearrangement links TRBV28 to TRBJ1-1; TRBD1 agrees at 7 bases. The V and J ends lost 2 bases and 10 bases, in that order; junction bases with no gene match: 4. This CDR3 contains 12 residues. Germline lookup yields CDR1 MDHEN and CDR2 SYDVKM. The DNA for the CDR3 is TGTGCCAGCAGTTTAGTGGCAGGGGGAGCTTTCTTT. Residues: CASSLVAGGAFF.

This clone was seen a few times. J is TRBJ1-2 and V is TRBV3-1 (or the pseudogene TRBV3-2); TRBD1 agrees at 8 bases. Per the germline V gene, CDR1 is LGHDT and CDR2 is YNNKEL (reference sequence). The CDR3 runs 15 residues. Losses at the gene ends were 4 bases for V and 4 bases for J; bases not matched to a gene: 8. CDR3 amino acids: CASSPGQGASYGYTF. The CDR3 DNA is TGTGCCAGCAGCCCCGGACAGGGAGCGAGCTATGGCTACACCTTC.

V gene TRBV28 combines with J gene TRBJ1-2, with 7 bases matching TRBD1. V was clipped by 4 bases and J by 2 bases; unmatched bases: 4. This CDR3 is 14 amino acids long. Germline V gene data show CDR1 as MDHEN and CDR2 as SYDVKM. CDR3 in DNA: TGTGCCAGCAGTTATCCGACAGGGAACTATGGCTACACCTTC. It is translated as CASSYPTGNYGYTF.

J is TRBJ2-3 and V is TRBV10-3, with 11 bases that match TRBD2. The CDR3 has 14 amino acids. Germline CDR1 reads ENHRY; CDR2 reads SYGVKD. V was clipped by 6 bases and J by 6 bases; unmatched bases: 5. CDR3 sequence reads: CAISLAGGGDTQYF. The CDR3 DNA follows: TGTGCCATCAGCCTAGCGGGAGGCGGGGATACGCAGTATTTT.

This chain joins TRBV5-5 and TRBJ2-1; D might be TRBD2 (5 bases). The germline V gene has CDR1 SGHKS and CDR2 YYEKEE (reference sequence). Trimming cost V 4 bases and J 9 bases, with 17 bases left between them. This CDR3 is built from 14 residues. Written as DNA, the CDR3 is TGTGCCAGCAGCAACGGGGTTATTATGGGTGAGCAGTTCTTC. Translation: CASSNGVIMGEQFF. Supplemented by reference TRBV5-5 and TRBJ2-1, the full variable domain reads DAGVTQSPTHLIKTRGQQVTLRCSPISGHKSVSWYQQVLGQGPQFIFQYYEKEERGRGNFPDRFSARQFPNYSSELNVNALLLGDSALYLCASSNGVIMGEQFFGPGTRLTVL.

The rearrangement joins TRBV5-1 to TRBJ2-5, with 7 bases lining up with TRBD2. The length of the CDR3 is 15 residues. V shed 6 bases, J shed 2 bases, and the junction held 10 bases outside the gene matches. Germline V gene data show CDR1 as SGHRS and CDR2 as YFSETQ. The CDR3 DNA reads as TGCGCCAGCAAGCCCGGCCTAGCGGAACAAGAGACCCAGTACTTC. Translation gives CASKPGLAEQETQYF.

The V call is TRBV7-3, the J call TRBJ1-1; 8 positions match TRBD1. V trimming: 5 bases; J trimming: 4 bases; junction bases outside the gene matches: 9. Per the germline V gene, CDR1 is SGHTA and CDR2 is FQGTGA. This CDR3 region has 15 residues. The CDR3 reads CASSQRTGRITEAFF. In nucleotides, the CDR3 is TGTGCCAGCAGCCAACGGACAGGGAGAATCACTGAAGCTTTCTTT.

This clone occurred once. This chain connects TRBV5-1 to TRBJ1-3; D gene ambiguous. The CDR3 is made up of 14 amino acids. V lost 2 bases and J lost 0, with 6 bases in between. The germline V gene has CDR1 SGHRS and CDR2 YFSETQ. The CDR3 nucleotides read TGCGCCAGCAGCTTCGTCCCCTCTGGAAACACCATATATTTT. The encoded protein is CASSFVPSGNTIYF. The complete variable domain, with remaining parts taken from reference TRBV5-1 and TRBJ1-3, reads KAGVTQTPRYLIKTRGQQVTLSCSPISGHRSVSWYQQTPGQGLQFLFEYFSETQRNKGNFPGRFSGRQFSNSRSEMNVSTLELGDSALYLCASSFVPSGNTIYFGEGSWLTVV.

The rearrangement uses TRBV4-2 and TRBJ1-2; TRBD1 aligns across 7 bases. CDR3 length: 14 residues. V trimming: 0 bases; J trimming: 4 bases; junction bases outside the gene matches: 2. The germline CDR1 and CDR2 sequences are LGHNA and YNFKEQ. The DNA for the CDR3 is TGTGCCAGCAGCCAAGATGCAGGGGGCTATGGCTACACCTTC. Translation: CASSQDAGGYGYTF.

V gene TRBV2 combines with J gene TRBJ1-6; TRBD1 is a possible D gene (6 bases). The CDR3 has 14 residues. From germline, CDR1 is SNHLY and CDR2 FYNNEI. Trimming removed 2 bases from V and 8 bases from J, with 10 bases in between. The CDR3 spells CASSEQGRDSPLHF. As DNA, the CDR3 is TGTGCCAGCAGTGAACAGGGGCGGGATTCACCCCTCCACTTT.

This clone was observed once. The rearrangement links TRBV7-8 to TRBJ1-1; no reliable D call. CDR1 and CDR2 from the germline V gene are SGHVS and FQNEAQ. The CDR3 totals 13 residues. V was trimmed by 2 bases and J by 1 base, leaving 5 bases between them. CDR3 loop: CASSLPENTEAFF. The CDR3 DNA reads TGTGCCAGCAGCTTACCAGAGAACACTGAAGCTTTCTTT. The full variable domain, rest sourced from reference TRBV7-8 and TRBJ1-1, is GAGVSQSPRYKVAKRGQDVALRCDPISGHVSLFWYQQALGQGPEFLTYFQNEAQLDKSGLPSDRFFAERPEGSVSTLKIQRTQQEDSAVYLCASSLPENTEAFFGQGTRLTVV.

The J gene is TRBJ1-1, the V gene TRBV19; D not certain. CDR3 length equals 13 residues. The germline CDR1 and CDR2 sequences are LNHDA and SQIVND (reference sequence). Trimming removed 2 bases from V and 2 bases from J, with 6 bases in between. For the CDR3, the DNA is TGTGCCAGTAGTATAAATGGCAACACTGAAGCTTTCTTT. Its translation is CASSINGNTEAFF.

This clone is a singleton in its sample. The chain recombines TRBV29-1 with TRBJ1-1; no reliable D call. CDR3 length: 13 residues. Germline CDR1 and CDR2: SQVTM and ANQGSEA. Trimming removed 8 bases at V and 1 base at J, with 14 bases between. CDR3 bases: TGCAGCACCGGACCCCGGGGGAACACTGAAGCTTTCTTT. It encodes CSTGPRGNTEAFF. The full variable domain, in which reference TRBV29-1 and TRBJ1-1 provide the parts outside the CDR3, is SAVISQKPSRDICQRGTSLTIQCQVDSQVTMMFWYRQQPGQSLTLIATANQGSEATYESGFVIDKFPISRPNLTFSTLTVSNMSPEDSSIYLCSTGPRGNTEAFFGQGTRLTVV.

V gene TRBV5-6 combines with J gene TRBJ1-1; D gene unclear. CDR1 is SGHDT and CDR2 is YYEEEE in the germline V gene. V lost 1 base to trimming and J lost 5 bases, with 15 bases between them. The CDR3 consists of 15 residues. CDR3 DNA: TGTGCCAGCAGCTTGATCAGTATTTGGAGAACTGAAGCTTTCTTT. Protein: CASSLISIWRTEAFF.